This entry describes one T cell receptor (beta chain). What antigen it recognizes has not been identified. The record has no base qualities; no much larger clone is one base away. Following the manufacturer's instructions, the researchers used the immunoSEQ immune profiling system to amplify TCR beta CDR3 regions via multiplex PCR. Sequencing was performed on an Illumina NextSeq system. The source study handled its data this way. Sequence data were processed on the immunoSEQ Analyzer platform, and clonality was calculated as the square root of Simpson's index of productive rearrangements. Jensen-Shannon distance served as the measure of similarity in V and J usage, while OLGA was used to compute CDR3 generation probabilities. The researchers looked up shared CDR3 sequences in the immuneACCESS database (August 2020) and in VDJdb (December 2020). TCRdb re-hosts the immuneACCESS table, in-frame sequences only. Its copies lack some clones; in the studies checked, an unresolved V gene accounts for under half of them, and the cause for the rest is not known. V and J calls and clone size are given by that table; D and trimming were obtained from the DNA. This sample holds over 20,000 clones; roughly 97% were observed only once. The ten largest account for roughly 0.15% of the sample.

This sample is part of a study of monozygotic twins with cystic fibrosis (dated by TCRdb to about 2021). Study-wide context: Around 3.1 micrograms of fragmented DNA went through 15 PCR cycles to produce barcoded libraries. TCR beta repertoires were compared within and between 16 monozygotic twin pairs with cystic fibrosis so that genetic influence on V and J gene usage could be assessed. Ten female and six male twin pairs, aged about 2.0 to 40 years (median about 10 years) and mostly children and adolescents, were included in the cohort. Twins were ranked among around 1,000 cohort participants for weight-for-height and FEVPerc (FEV1 disease centile) at the day of blood sampling. Data for three of the twin pairs had previously been reported in another context. Beyond this particular receptor, the publication reports: The cohort was small, and the number of shared CDR3s showed no association with age, concordance or disease severity. The greatest similarity to the co-twin was observed for V gene usage in 13 of 16 pairs and for J usage in 8 of 16 pairs, which suggested genetic constraints. Monozygotic CF twin pairs shared significantly more nucleotide-identical clonotypes within each pair than unrelated CF individuals shared with one another (P = 0.000026, Mann-Whitney). Simpson clonality was generally low (median about 0.0095), suggesting a naive-dominated repertoire, with higher clonality in the most severely affected patients.

The CDR3 runs 16 amino acids, cysteine and phenylalanine included. This entry keeps only the CDR3 DNA: 48 bases, framed from base 1. V and J lose 8 bases and 0 bases, and a span of 17 bases separates them. Per the germline V gene (reference sequence), LNHDA is the CDR1 and SQIVND is the CDR2. The twin pairs came from the European Cystic Fibrosis Twin and Sibling Study Cohort, a cohort that recruited patients from over 150 CF clinics across 14 European countries. Zygosity and CFTR genotype were verified in-house, and zygosity was tested by multiplex PCR of nine short tandem repeat loci. Peripheral blood was sampled from each twin, with clinical parameters recorded on the day of blood sampling. Genomic DNA was isolated from peripheral blood cells with phenol/chloroform and kept in TE buffer at 4 degrees C.

Input material: blood. The V and J genes are TRBV19 and TRBJ1-5; a tentative D call is TRBD1 (5 bases match). This sequence originates from a girl between 5 and 17 years old with cystic fibrosis. The sequenced DNA: TGTGCCAGTGCCCGGCCCCTAGGGGATAGCAATCAGCCCCAGCATTTT. Translation gives CASARPLGDSNQPQHF.